This T cell receptor (beta chain) is drawn from a study of patients and donors after allogeneic stem cell transplantation. This clonotype was seen ten or more times. TCRdb called the RT-PCR reads again in MiXCR, with one record for every CDR3 protein. This table has approximately 250,000 distinct CDR3 sequences, roughly 13% appearing once. The receptor's source is a human donor who was either an allogeneic HSCT recipient or a stem cell or donor lymphocyte infusion donor (not recorded which). It is not recorded whose cells these are; they may come from a transplant donor. The source material was blood, either unsorted or a sorted T cell fraction (not recorded which).

For the CDR3, the DNA is TGTGCCAGCAGTTTATTTGGGATGTGGACAGGGGCCTACGAGCAGTACTTC. Residues: CASSLFGMWTGAYEQYF. V gene TRBV12-3 or TRBV12-4 combines with J gene TRBJ2-7; the match to TRBD1 covers 9 bases. The CDR3 sequence is 17 residues long. The trim removed 2 bases at V and 2 bases at J, leaving 10 bases unmatched.